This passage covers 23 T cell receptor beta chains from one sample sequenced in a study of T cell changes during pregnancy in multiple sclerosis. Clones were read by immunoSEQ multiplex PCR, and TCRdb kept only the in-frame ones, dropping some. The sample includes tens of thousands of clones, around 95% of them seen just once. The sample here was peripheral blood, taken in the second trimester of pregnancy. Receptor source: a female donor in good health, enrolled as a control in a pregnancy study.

DNA of the CDR3: TGTGCCAGCAGCAGCCGGGACAGGGGAAATGGCTACACCTTC. It yields the protein CASSSRDRGNGYTF. V usage is TRBV7-9 and J usage is TRBJ1-2, with TRBD1 matching over 10 bases. The V and J ends lost 5 bases and 6 bases, in that order; junction bases with no gene match: 6. The CDR3 length is 14 residues. CDR1 is SEHNR, CDR2 FQNEAQ, per germline (reference sequence).

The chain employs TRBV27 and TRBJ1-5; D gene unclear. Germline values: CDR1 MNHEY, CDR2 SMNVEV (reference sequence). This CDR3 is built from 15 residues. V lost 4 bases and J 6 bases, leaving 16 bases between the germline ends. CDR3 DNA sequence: TGTGCCAGCAGTTCTGACCAACAGCAAAGTCAGCCCCAGCATTTT. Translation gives CASSSDQQQSQPQHF.

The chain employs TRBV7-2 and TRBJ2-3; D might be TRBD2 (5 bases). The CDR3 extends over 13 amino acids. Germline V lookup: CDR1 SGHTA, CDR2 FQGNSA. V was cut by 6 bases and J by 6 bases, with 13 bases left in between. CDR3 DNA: TGTGCCAGCAGTCCCCCCGGCGGGGATACGCAGTATTTT. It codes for CASSPPGGDTQYF. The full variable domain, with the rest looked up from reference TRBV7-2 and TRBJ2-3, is GAGVSQSPSNKVTEKGKDVELRCDPISGHTALYWYRQSLGQGLEFLIYFQGNSAPDKSGLPSDRFSAERTGGSVSTLTIQRTQQEDSAVYLCASSPPGGDTQYFGPGTRLTVL.

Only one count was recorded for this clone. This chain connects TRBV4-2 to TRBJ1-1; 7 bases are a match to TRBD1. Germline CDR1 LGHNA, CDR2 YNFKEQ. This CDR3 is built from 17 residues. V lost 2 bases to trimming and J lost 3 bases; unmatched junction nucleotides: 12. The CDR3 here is CASSQPSRQGGDTEAFF. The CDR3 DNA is TGTGCCAGCAGCCAACCCTCCCGACAGGGAGGCGACACTGAAGCTTTCTTT.

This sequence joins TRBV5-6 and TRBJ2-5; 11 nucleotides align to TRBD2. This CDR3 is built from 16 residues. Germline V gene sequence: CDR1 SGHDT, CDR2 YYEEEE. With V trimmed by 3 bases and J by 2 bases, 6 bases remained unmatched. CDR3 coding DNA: TGTGCCAGCAGCTCCATAGCGGGGGGGCGGCAAGAGACCCAGTACTTC. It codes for CASSSIAGGRQETQYF.

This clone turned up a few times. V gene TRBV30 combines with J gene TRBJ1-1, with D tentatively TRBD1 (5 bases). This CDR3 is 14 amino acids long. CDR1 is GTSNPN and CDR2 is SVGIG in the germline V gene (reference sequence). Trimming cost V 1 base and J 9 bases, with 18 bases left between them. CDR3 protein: CAWSGETVIPKAFF. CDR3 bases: TGTGCCTGGAGTGGTGAGACAGTAATTCCGAAAGCTTTCTTT.

CDR3 in amino acids: CASSSAPLQGKDTEAFF. DNA for the CDR3: TGTGCCAGCAGCTCTGCCCCTTTACAGGGGAAGGACACTGAAGCTTTCTTT. The V gene is TRBV7-9, the J gene TRBJ1-1, with 7 bases identical to TRBD1. V dropped 4 bases and J dropped 3; count of bases not matched to a gene: 14. Germline CDR1 reads SEHNR; CDR2 reads FQNEAQ (reference sequence). The CDR3 covers 17 residues.

This CDR3 is CASSLVAGGPGNTIYF. The CDR3 DNA reads as TGTGCCAGCAGCTTAGTGGCAGGGGGGCCTGGAAACACCATATATTTT. This chain connects TRBV11-3 to TRBJ1-3, with 7 bases that match TRBD1. The germline V gene encodes CDR1 SGHNT and CDR2 YENEEA. CDR3 size: 16 residues. V was clipped by 1 base and J by 2 bases; unmatched bases: 5. Drawing the rest from reference TRBV11-3 and TRBJ1-3, the complete variable domain is EAGVVQSPRYKIIEKKQPVAFWCNPISGHNTLYWYLQNLGQGPELLIRYENEEAVDDSQLPKDRFSAERLKGVDSTLKIQPAELGDSAVYLCASSLVAGGPGNTIYFGEGSWLTVV.

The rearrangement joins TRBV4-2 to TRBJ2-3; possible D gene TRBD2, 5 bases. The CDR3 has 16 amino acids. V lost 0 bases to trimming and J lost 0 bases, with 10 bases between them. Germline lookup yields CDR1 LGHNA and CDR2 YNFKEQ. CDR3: CASSQDRSGSTDTQYF. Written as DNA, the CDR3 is TGTGCCAGCAGCCAAGATAGAAGCGGAAGCACAGATACGCAGTATTTT.

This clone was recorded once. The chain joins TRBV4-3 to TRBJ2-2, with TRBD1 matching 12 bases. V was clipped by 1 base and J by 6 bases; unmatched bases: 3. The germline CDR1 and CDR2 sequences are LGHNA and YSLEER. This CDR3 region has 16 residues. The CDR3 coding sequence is TGCGCCAGCAGCCAAGCGGGACAGGGGGCTGCCGGGGAGCTGTTTTTT. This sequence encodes CASSQAGQGAAGELFF.

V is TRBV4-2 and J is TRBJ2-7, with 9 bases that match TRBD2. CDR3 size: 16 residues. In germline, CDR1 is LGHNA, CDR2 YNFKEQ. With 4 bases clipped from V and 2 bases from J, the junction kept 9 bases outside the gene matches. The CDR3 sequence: CASSPLLAGSTYEQYF. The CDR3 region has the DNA TGTGCCAGCAGCCCACTACTAGCGGGTTCAACCTACGAGCAGTACTTC.

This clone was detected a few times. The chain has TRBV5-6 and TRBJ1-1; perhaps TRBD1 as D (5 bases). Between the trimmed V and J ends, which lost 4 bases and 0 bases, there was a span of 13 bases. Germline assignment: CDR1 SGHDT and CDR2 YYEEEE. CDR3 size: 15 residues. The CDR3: CASSQSTVLNTEAFF. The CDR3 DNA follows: TGTGCCAGCAGCCAATCGACAGTTCTGAACACTGAAGCTTTCTTT.

The CDR3 protein is CASSSTLGLGQGIYGYTF. DNA for the CDR3: TGCGCCAGCAGCTCCACATTGGGGCTGGGACAGGGAATATATGGCTACACCTTC. The chain has TRBV5-1 and TRBJ1-2, with 9 bases identical to TRBD1. The V gene end was trimmed by 3 bases and the J gene end by 5 bases; junction bases not matched to a gene: 17. The CDR3 has 18 amino acids. Germline CDR1 and CDR2: SGHRS and YFSETQ.

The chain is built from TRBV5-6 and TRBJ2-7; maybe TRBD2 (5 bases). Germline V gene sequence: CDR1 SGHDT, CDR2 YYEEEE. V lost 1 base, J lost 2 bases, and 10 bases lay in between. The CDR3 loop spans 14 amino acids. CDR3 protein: CASSLSSGTYEQYF. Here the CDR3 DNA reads TGTGCCAGCAGCTTGTCGAGCGGTACCTACGAGCAGTACTTC.

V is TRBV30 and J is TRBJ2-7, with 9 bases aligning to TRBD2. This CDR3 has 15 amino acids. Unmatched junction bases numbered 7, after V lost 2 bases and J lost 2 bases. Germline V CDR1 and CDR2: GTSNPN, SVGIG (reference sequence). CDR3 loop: CAWSLAAGGPYEQYF. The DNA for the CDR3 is TGTGCCTGGAGTCTAGCAGCGGGGGGTCCCTACGAGCAGTACTTC. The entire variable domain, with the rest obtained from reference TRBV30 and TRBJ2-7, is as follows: SQTIHQWPATLVQPVGSPLSLECTVEGTSNPNLYWYRQAAGRGLQLLFYSVGIGQISSEVPQNLSASRPQDRQFILSSKKLLLSDSGFYLCAWSLAAGGPYEQYFGPGTRLTVT.

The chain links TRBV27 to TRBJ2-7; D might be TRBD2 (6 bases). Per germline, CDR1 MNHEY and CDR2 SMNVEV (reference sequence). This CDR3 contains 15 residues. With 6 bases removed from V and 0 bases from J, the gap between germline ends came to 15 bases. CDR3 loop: CASSDRGYFSYEQYF. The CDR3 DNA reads TGTGCCAGCAGCGACCGGGGGTACTTCTCCTACGAGCAGTACTTC.

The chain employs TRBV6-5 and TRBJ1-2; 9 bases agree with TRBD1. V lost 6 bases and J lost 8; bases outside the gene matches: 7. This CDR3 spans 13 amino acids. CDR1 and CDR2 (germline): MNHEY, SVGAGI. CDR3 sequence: CASSPRQGEGYTF. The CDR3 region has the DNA TGTGCCAGCAGCCCCCGACAGGGGGAAGGCTACACCTTC.

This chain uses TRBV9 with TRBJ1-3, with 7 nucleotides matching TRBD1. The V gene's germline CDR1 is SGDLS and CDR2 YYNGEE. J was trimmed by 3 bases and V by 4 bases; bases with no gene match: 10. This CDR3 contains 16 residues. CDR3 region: CASSPNDREIGNTIYF. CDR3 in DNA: TGTGCCAGCAGCCCGAACGACAGGGAGATTGGAAACACCATATATTTT.

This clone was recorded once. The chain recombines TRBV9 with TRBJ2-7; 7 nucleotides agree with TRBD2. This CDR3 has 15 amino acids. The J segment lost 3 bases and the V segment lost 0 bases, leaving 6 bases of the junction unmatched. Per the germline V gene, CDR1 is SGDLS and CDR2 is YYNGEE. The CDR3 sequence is CASSVEPAGLYEQYF. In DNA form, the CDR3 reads TGTGCCAGCAGCGTAGAGCCAGCGGGGCTCTACGAGCAGTACTTC.

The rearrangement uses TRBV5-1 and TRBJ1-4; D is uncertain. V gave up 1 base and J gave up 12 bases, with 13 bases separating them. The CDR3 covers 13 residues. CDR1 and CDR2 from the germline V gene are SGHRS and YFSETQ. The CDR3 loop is CASSLRRDGELFF. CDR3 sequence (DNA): TGCGCCAGCAGCTTGCGGAGGGATGGGGAACTGTTTTTT.

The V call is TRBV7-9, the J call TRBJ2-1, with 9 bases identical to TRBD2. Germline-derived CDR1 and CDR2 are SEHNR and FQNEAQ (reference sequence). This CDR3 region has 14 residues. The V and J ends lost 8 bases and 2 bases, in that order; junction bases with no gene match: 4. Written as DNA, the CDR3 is TGTGCCAGCGTCGGCGGGGGGGCCTACAATGAGCAGTTCTTC. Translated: CASVGGGAYNEQFF.

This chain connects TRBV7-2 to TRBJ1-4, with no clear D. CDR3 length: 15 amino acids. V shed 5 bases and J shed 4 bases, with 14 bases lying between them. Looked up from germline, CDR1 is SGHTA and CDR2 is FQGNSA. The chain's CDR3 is CASSQRAPYNEKLFF. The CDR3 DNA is TGTGCCAGCAGCCAGCGGGCCCCGTATAATGAAAAACTGTTTTTT. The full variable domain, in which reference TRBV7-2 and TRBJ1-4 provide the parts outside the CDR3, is GAGVSQSPSNKVTEKGKDVELRCDPISGHTALYWYRQSLGQGLEFLIYFQGNSAPDKSGLPSDRFSAERTGGSVSTLTIQRTQQEDSAVYLCASSQRAPYNEKLFFGSGTQLSVL.

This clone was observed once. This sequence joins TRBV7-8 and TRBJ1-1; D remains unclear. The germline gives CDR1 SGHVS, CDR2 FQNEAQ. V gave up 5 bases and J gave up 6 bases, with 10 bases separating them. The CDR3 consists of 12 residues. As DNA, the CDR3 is TGTGCCAGCAGCCATTTATACTCTGAAGCTTTCTTT. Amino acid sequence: CASSHLYSEAFF.